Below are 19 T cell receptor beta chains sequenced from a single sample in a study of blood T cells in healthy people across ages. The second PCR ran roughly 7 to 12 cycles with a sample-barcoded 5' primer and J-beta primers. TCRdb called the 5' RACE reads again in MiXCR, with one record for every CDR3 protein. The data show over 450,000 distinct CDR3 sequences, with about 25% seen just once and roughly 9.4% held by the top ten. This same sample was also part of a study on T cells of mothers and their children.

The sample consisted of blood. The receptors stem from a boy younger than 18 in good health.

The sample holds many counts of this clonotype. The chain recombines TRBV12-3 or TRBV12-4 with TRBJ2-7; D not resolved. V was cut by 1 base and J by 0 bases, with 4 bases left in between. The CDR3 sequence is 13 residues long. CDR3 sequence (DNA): TGTGCCAGCAGTTTAGGTAACTCCTACGAGCAGTACTTC. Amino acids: CASSLGNSYEQYF.

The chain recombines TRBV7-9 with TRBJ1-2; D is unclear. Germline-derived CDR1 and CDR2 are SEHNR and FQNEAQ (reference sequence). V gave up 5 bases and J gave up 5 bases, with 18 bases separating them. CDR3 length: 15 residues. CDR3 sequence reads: CASSPAAAGAYGYTF. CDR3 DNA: TGTGCCAGCAGCCCTGCTGCCGCAGGAGCATATGGCTACACCTTC.

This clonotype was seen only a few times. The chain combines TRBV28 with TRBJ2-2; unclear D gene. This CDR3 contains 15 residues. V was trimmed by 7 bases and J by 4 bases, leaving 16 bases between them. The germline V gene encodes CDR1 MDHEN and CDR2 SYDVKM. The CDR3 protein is CASTETGAGTGELFF. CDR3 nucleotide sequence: TGTGCCAGCACCGAGACTGGAGCTGGCACCGGGGAGCTGTTTTTT.

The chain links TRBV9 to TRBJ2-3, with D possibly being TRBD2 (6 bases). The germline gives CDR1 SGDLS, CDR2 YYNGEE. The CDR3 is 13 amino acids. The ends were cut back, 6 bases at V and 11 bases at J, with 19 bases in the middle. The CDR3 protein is CASNPGGTLEQYF. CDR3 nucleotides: TGTGCCAGCAACCCTGGGGGGACCCTCGAGCAGTATTTT. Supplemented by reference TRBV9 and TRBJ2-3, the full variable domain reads DSGVTQTPKHLITATGQRVTLRCSPRSGDLSVYWYQQSLDQGLQFLIQYYNGEERAKGNILERFSAQQFPDLHSELNLSSLELGDSALYFCASNPGGTLEQYFGPGTRLTVL.

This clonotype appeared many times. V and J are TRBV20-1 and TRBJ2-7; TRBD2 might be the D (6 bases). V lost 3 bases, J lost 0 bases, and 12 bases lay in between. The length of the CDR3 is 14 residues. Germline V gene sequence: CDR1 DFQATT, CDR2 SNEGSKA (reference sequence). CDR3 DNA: TGCAGTGCTAGTAGGGGCGGGGTCTCCTACGAGCAGTACTTC. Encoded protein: CSASRGGVSYEQYF.

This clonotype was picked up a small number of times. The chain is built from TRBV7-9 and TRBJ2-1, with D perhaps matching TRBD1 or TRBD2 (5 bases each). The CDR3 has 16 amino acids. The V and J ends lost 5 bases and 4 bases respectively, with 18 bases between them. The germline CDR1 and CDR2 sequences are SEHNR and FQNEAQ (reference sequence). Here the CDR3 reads CASSPSWGTLYNEQFF. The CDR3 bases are TGTGCCAGCAGCCCCTCGTGGGGGACCCTGTACAATGAGCAGTTCTTC.

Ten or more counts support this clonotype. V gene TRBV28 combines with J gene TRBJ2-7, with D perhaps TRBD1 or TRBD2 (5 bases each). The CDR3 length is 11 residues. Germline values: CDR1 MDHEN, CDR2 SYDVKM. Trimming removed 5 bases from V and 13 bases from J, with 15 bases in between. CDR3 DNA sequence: TGTGCCAGCAGTGTCCGGGACCTGCCTTACTTC. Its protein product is CASSVRDLPYF.

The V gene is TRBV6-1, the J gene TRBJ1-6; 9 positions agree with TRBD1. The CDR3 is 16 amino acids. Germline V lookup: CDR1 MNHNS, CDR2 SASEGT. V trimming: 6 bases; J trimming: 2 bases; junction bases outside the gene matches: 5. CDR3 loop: CASRLQGAAYNSPLHF. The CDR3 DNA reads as TGTGCCAGCAGGCTACAGGGGGCAGCCTATAATTCACCCCTCCACTTT.

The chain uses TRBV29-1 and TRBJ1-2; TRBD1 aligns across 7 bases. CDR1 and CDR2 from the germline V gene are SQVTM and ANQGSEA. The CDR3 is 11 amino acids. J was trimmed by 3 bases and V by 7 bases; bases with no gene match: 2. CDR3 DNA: TGCAGCGGGGGGACAGACTATGGCTACACCTTC. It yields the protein CSGGTDYGYTF.

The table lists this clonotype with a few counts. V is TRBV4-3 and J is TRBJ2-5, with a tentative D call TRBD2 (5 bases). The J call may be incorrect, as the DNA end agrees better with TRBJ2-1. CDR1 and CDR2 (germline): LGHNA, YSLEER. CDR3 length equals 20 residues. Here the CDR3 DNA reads TGCGCCAGCAGCCAAGATAGCCTCACTACTAGTCTAGATCCGAACAATGAGCAGTTCTTC. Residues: CASSQDSLTTSLDPNNEQFF.

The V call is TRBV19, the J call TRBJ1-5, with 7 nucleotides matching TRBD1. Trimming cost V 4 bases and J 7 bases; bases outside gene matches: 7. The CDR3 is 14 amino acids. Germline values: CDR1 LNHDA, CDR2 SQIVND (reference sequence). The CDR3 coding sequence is TGTGCCAGTAGTACGACAGGGACTGGGCAGCCCCAGCATTTT. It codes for CASSTTGTGQPQHF.

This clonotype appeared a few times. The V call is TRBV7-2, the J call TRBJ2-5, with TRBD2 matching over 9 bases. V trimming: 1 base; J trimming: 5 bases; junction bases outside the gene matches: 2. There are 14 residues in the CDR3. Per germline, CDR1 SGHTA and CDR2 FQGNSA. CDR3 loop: CASSLGSGGETQYF. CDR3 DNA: TGTGCCAGCAGCTTAGGTAGCGGGGGCGAGACCCAGTACTTC.

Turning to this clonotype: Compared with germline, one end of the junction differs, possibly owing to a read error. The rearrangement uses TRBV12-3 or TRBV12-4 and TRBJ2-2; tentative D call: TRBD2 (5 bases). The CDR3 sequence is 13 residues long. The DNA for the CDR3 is TGTGCCAGCAGTTTTCCGGTCGCCGGGGAGCTGCTTTTT. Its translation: CASSFPVAGELLF.

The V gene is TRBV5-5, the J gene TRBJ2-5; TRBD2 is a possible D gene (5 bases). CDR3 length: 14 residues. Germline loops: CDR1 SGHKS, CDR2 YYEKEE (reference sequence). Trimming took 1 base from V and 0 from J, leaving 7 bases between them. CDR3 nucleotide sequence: TGTGCCAGCAGCTTGACCGGGGACCAAGAGACCCAGTACTTC. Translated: CASSLTGDQETQYF.

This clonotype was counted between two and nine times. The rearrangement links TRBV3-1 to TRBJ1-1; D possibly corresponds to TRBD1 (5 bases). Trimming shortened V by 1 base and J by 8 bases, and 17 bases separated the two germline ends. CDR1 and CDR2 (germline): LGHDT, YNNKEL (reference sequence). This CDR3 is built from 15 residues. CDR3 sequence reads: CASSQVGVLRQEAFF. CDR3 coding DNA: TGTGCCAGCAGCCAAGTAGGAGTTTTACGACAGGAAGCTTTCTTT.

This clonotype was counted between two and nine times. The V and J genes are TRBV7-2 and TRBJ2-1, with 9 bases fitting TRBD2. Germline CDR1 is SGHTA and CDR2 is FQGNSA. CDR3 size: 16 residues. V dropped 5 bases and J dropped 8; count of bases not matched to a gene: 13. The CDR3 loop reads CASSTPGSGRIDEQFF. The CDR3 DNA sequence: TGTGCCAGCAGCACCCCGGGGAGCGGGAGGATCGATGAGCAGTTCTTC.

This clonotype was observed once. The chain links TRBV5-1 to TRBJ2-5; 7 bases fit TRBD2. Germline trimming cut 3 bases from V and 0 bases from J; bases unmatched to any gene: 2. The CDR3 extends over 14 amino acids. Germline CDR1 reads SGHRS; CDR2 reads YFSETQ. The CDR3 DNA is TGCGCCAGCAGCTCCGGGACTAACCAAGAGACCCAGTACTTC. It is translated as CASSSGTNQETQYF.

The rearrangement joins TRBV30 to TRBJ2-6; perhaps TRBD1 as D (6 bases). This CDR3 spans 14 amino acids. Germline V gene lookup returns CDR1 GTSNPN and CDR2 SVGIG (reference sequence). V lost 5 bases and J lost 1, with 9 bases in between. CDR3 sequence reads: CAWATGSGANVLTF. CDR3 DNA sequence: TGTGCCTGGGCGACAGGATCTGGGGCCAACGTCCTGACTTTC.

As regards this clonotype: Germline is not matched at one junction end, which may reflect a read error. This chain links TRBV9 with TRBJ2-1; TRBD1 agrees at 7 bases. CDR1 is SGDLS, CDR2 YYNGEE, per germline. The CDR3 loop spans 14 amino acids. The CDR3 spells CASSATGASTAQFF. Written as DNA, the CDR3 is TGTGCCAGTAGCGCCACAGGGGCTAGTACAGCGCAGTTCTTC.